The present entry profiles one T cell receptor beta chain with its context. Its antigen remains unidentified. The data originate from a study of post-analysis software for immune sequencing data. Turning to the study itself: Secondary progressive, relapsing-remitting and progressive-relapsing multiple sclerosis were among the included disease courses. General study results and limits: The normalized Chao1 diversity of multiple sclerosis patients was significantly lower than that of controls. Batch-mates among the samples co-clustered strongly by F measure. About five TRBV segments, including TRBV5-6, TRBV5-1 and TRBV20-1, were more frequent in patients than controls.

Tagging with unique molecular identifiers was a feature of the TCR beta cDNA libraries. Once roughly 0.85 to 11 million T cells were used, some 500,000 cDNA molecules resulted. MiXCR was run by TCRdb on the PCR reads, yielding one entry per CDR3 protein. The table records approximately 770,000 distinct CDR3 sequences, about 43% of them present only once. Trimming cost V 3 bases and J 6 bases, with 11 bases left between them. The CDR3 is made up of 14 amino acids. Sample: blood. This receptor was taken from a girl between 5 and 17 years old with multiple sclerosis. The rearrangement uses TRBV12-3 or TRBV12-4 and TRBJ2-2, with a tentative D call TRBD2 (6 bases). The CDR3: CASSLGGGAGELFF. CDR3 DNA: TGTGCCAGCAGTTTGGGGGGAGGCGCCGGGGAGCTGTTTTTT.